The 9 T cell receptor beta chains below were found in one sample sequenced in a study of CD8+CD57+ T cells in acquired aplastic anemia. According to the study, genomic DNA was the template for TCR beta VDJ and CDR3 profiling. MiXCR, applied by TCRdb to the reads, yields one record per CDR3 protein. This table has about 180,000 distinct CDR3 sequences, roughly 63% appearing once. All sequencing subjects had displayed CD8+CD57+ cell expansion on flow cytometry. What was sequenced was sorted CD4+, CD8+, or CD8+CD57+ T cells (not recorded which) from PBMCs. Every receptor here comes from a human donor with aplastic anemia.

This clonotype was seen many times. J is TRBJ1-5 and V is TRBV4-2; 12 bases are a match to TRBD1. This CDR3 spans 19 amino acids. The V and J ends lost 6 bases and 2 bases, in that order; junction bases with no gene match: 14. From germline, CDR1 is LGHNA and CDR2 YNFKEQ. CDR3 in amino acids: CASSHKGTGGERGNQPQHF. The CDR3, as DNA: TGTGCCAGCAGTCACAAGGGGACAGGGGGCGAAAGAGGCAATCAGCCCCAGCATTTT.

The chain has TRBV6-4 and TRBJ2-2, with D uncertain. V was trimmed by 3 bases and J by 3 bases, leaving 8 bases between them. The germline V gene has CDR1 MRHNA and CDR2 SNTAGT. The CDR3 totals 14 residues. Here the CDR3 reads CASSESSDTGELFF. The CDR3 DNA reads as TGTGCCAGCAGTGAAAGTTCCGACACCGGGGAGCTGTTTTTT.

This chain's CDR3 is CASSLSSLGGRSYEQYF. As DNA, the CDR3 is TGTGCCAGCAGCTTATCATCCCTCGGCGGTCGGTCCTACGAGCAGTACTTC. The chain couples TRBV7-2 to TRBJ2-7, with unresolved D. Germline V lookup: CDR1 SGHTA, CDR2 FQGNSA. The germline V and J ends were trimmed by 2 bases and 1 base, with 18 bases remaining between them. The CDR3 contains 17 residues.

Note on this clonotype: The germline gene is not matched at one end of the junction; a read error may be the cause. The chain combines TRBV24-1 with TRBJ2-3, with 9 nucleotides matching TRBD1. Germline V lookup: CDR1 KGHDR, CDR2 SFDVKD. The CDR3 covers 14 residues. The CDR3 here is CATSRTGETDTRYF. For the CDR3, the DNA is TGTGCCACCAGTCGGACAGGGGAAACAGATACGCGGTATTTT.

This chain links TRBV5-1 with TRBJ1-4, with D hard to call. V dropped 5 bases and J dropped 4 bases, with 9 bases sitting between them. CDR1 and CDR2 (germline): SGHRS, YFSETQ. The CDR3 runs to 13 residues. Written as DNA, the CDR3 is TGCGCCAGCAGGAGCCGCAATAATGAAAAACTGTTTTTT. Translation gives CASRSRNNEKLFF.

The chain couples TRBV14 to TRBJ1-1; maybe TRBD1 (6 bases). Trimming left V 7 bases short and J 6 bases short, with 15 bases between. The CDR3 extends over 13 amino acids. From germline, CDR1 is SGHDN and CDR2 FVKESK. In nucleotides, the CDR3 is TGTGCCAGCACCCCAGGGAGGGGGGCTGAAGCTTTCTTT. Translating it yields CASTPGRGAEAFF.

As for this clonotype: A much larger clone lies a single base off, so this may be a read error. The CDR3 coding sequence is TGTGCCAGCAGCGTAGCTACTATCCGTCAGTTTTGCTATGGCTACGCCTTC. Protein product: CASSVATIRQFCYGYAF. The chain combines TRBV9 with TRBJ1-2, with D unclear. Germline CDR1 and CDR2: SGDLS and YYNGEE. This CDR3 is 17 amino acids long.

The rearrangement joins TRBV7-3 to TRBJ2-5; TRBD1 or TRBD2 may be the D gene (6 bases each). The CDR3 is made up of 15 amino acids. With 2 bases removed from V and 5 bases from J, the gap between germline ends came to 15 bases. CDR1 and CDR2 (germline): SGHTA, FQGTGA. Here the CDR3 reads CASSLGGLAWETQYF. CDR3 bases: TGTGCCAGCAGCTTAGGGGGGCTAGCGTGGGAGACCCAGTACTTC.

This clonotype was counted at least ten times. The genes are TRBV5-8 and TRBJ1-1; 8 bases agree with TRBD1. CDR3 size: 14 residues. CDR1 is SGHTS, CDR2 YDEGEE, per germline. V shed 0 bases, J shed 4 bases, and the junction held 2 bases outside the gene matches. The CDR3 reads CASSLGQGSTEAFF. CDR3 DNA sequence: TGTGCCAGCAGCTTGGGACAGGGGTCCACTGAAGCTTTCTTT. Together with reference TRBV5-8 and TRBJ1-1, the CDR3 gives the full variable domain: EAGVTQSPTHLIKTRGQQATLRCSPISGHTSVYWYQQALGLGLQFLLWYDEGEERNRGNFPPRFSGRQFPNYSSELNVNALELEDSALYLCASSLGQGSTEAFFGQGTRLTVV.